A single sample gave rise to the 6 T cell receptor beta chains below, sequenced in a study of neoadjuvant anti-PD-1 for oral cavity cancer. TCRdb keeps only in-frame clones here, not all; method: immunoSEQ multiplex PCR. The sample lists 55,000 to 80,000 clones, around 88% occurring once. The starting material was PBMCs, obtained before nivolumab (anti-PD-1) treatment. The receptors shown here come from a person aged 35-79 years with oral cavity squamous cell carcinoma.

V is TRBV28 and J is TRBJ1-1; D is unclear. The V end lost 6 bases, the J end lost 7 bases, and 18 bases lay between the germline ends. This CDR3 is built from 14 residues. The V gene's germline CDR1 is MDHEN and CDR2 SYDVKM. The DNA of the CDR3 is TGTGCCAGCAGACCCGAGGGCTTGGGGATTGAAGCTTTCTTT. It encodes CASRPEGLGIEAFF.

CDR3 loop: CASSLGQGLFGYTF. CDR3 nucleotide sequence: TGCGCCAGCAGCTTGGGTCAGGGCTTATTTGGCTACACCTTC. This sequence joins TRBV5-1 and TRBJ1-2; tentatively, D is TRBD1 (5 bases). The CDR3 is 14 amino acids. The germline V gene has CDR1 SGHRS and CDR2 YFSETQ. V was clipped by 0 bases and J by 7 bases, with 13 bases between them.

For the CDR3, the DNA is TGCGCCAGCAGTGAGGGGGGGGCCGGGGAGCTGTTTTTT. Protein sequence: CASSEGGAGELFF. The chain employs TRBV10-1 and TRBJ2-2; TRBD2 matches 7 bases. CDR1 is WNHNN and CDR2 is SYGVQD in the germline V gene (reference sequence). This CDR3 is 13 amino acids long. The trim removed 2 bases at V and 6 bases at J, leaving 0 bases unmatched.

The chain links TRBV7-6 to TRBJ2-7; 8 bases align to TRBD1. J was trimmed by 4 bases and V by 3 bases; bases with no gene match: 5. This CDR3 has 14 residues. CDR1 and CDR2 from the germline V gene are SGHVS and FNYEAQ. CDR3 amino acids: CASSLQGARYEQYF. The CDR3 DNA is TGTGCCAGCAGCTTGCAGGGGGCACGATACGAGCAGTACTTC.

This rearrangement joins TRBV19 to TRBJ1-4; TRBD1 is a possible D gene (6 bases). CDR1 is LNHDA and CDR2 is SQIVND in the germline V gene (reference sequence). The CDR3 runs to 15 residues. V was clipped by 5 bases and J by 5 bases, with 15 bases between them. DNA for the CDR3: TGTGCCAGTAGTGGCACCACAGGGTGGAATGAAAAACTGTTTTTT. This gives the protein CASSGTTGWNEKLFF.

This chain uses TRBV2 with TRBJ1-4; D call uncertain. V gave up 1 base and J gave up 8 bases, with 5 bases separating them. Per the germline V gene, CDR1 is SNHLY and CDR2 is FYNNEI. There are 12 residues in the CDR3. The CDR3 DNA is TGTGCCAGCAGTGAAGAGACAGAAAAACTGTTTTTT. It is translated as CASSEETEKLFF.